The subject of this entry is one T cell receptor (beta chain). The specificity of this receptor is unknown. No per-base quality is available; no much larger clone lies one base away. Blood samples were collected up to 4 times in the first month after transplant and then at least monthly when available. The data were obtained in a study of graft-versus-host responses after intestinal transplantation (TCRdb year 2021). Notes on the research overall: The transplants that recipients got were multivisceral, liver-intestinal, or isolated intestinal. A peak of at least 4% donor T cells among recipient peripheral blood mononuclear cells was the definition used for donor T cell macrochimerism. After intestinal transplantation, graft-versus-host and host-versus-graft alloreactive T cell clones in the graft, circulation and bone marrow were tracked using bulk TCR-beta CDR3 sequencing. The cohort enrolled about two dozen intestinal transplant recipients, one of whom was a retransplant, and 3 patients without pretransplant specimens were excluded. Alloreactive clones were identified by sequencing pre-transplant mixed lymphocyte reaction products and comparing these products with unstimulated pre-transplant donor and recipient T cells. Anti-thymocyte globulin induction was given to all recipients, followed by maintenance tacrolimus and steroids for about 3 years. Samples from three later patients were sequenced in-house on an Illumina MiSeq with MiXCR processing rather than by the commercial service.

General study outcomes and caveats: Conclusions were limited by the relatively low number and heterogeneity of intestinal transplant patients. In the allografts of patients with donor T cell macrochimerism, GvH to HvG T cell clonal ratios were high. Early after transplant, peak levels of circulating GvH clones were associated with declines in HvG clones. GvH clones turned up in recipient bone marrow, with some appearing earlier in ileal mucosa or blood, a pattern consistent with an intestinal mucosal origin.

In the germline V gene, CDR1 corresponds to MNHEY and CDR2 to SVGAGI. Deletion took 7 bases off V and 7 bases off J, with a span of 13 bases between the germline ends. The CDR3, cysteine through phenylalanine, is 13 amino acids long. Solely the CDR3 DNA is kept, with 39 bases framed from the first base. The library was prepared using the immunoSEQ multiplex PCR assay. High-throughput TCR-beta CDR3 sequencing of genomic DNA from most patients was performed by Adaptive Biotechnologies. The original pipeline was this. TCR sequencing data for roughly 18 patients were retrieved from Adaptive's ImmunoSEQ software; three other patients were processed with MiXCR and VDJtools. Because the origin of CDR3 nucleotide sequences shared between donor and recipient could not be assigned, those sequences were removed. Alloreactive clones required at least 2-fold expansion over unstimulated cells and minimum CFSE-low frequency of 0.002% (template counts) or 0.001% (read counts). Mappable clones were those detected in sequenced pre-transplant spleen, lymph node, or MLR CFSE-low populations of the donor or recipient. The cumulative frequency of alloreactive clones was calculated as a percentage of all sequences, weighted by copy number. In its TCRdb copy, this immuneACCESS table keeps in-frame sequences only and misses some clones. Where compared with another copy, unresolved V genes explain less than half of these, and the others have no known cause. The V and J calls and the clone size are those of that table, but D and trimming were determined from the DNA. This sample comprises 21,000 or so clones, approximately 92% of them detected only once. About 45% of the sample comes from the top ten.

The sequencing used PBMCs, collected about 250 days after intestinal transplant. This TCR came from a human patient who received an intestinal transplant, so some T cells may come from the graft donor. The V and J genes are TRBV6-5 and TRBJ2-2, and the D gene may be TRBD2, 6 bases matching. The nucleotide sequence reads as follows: TGTGCCAGCAAAGCCAGGAGGGACGGGGAGCTGTTTTTT. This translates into CASKARRDGELFF.